What follows describes a single T cell receptor (beta chain). What it binds is unknown. This sample is drawn from a study of glioma-infiltrating T cells. Study findings and constraints: Tissue-blood divergence was below expectation in non-neoplastic patients, above in gliomas.

From germline, CDR1 is WNHNN and CDR2 SYGVQD (reference sequence). The CDR3 covers 14 residues. The trim removed 0 bases at V and 4 bases at J, leaving 2 bases unmatched. TCR alpha and beta CDR3 regions were amplified from RNA using iRepertoire nested multiplex PCR. Input was 100-400 ng of tissue mRNA or PBMC total RNA. TCRdb re-derived calls from the multiplex PCR reads in MiXCR, one entry per CDR3 protein. The sample has 150,000 or so distinct CDR3 sequences; 35% to 50% are singletons. The sequencing sample was made of glioma tissue, nonneoplastic brain tissue, or PBMCs (not recorded which). The chain carries TRBV10-1 and TRBJ2-5, with 7 nucleotides matching TRBD2. The source of this sequence is a human donor with low-grade glioma or glioblastoma, undergoing nonglioma brain surgery, or in good health (not recorded which). This CDR3 is CASSESSSGETQYF. The CDR3 region has the DNA TGCGCCAGCAGTGAGTCTTCTAGCGGAGAGACCCAGTACTTC.